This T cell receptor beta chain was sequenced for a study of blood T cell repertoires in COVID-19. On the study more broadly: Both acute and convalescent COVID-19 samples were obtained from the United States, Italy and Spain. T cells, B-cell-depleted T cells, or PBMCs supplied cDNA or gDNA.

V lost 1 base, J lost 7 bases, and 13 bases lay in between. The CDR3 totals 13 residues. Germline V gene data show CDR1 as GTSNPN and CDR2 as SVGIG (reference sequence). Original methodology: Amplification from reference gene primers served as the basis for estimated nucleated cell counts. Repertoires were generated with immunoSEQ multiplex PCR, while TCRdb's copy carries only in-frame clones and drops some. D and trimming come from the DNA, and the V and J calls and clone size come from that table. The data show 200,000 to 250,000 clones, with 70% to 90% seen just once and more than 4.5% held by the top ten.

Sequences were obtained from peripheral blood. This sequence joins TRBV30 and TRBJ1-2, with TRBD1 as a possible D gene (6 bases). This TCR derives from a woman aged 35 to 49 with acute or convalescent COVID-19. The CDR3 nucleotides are TGTGCCTGGAGTGATACAGGGACTAGTGGCTACACCTTC. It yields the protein CAWSDTGTSGYTF.